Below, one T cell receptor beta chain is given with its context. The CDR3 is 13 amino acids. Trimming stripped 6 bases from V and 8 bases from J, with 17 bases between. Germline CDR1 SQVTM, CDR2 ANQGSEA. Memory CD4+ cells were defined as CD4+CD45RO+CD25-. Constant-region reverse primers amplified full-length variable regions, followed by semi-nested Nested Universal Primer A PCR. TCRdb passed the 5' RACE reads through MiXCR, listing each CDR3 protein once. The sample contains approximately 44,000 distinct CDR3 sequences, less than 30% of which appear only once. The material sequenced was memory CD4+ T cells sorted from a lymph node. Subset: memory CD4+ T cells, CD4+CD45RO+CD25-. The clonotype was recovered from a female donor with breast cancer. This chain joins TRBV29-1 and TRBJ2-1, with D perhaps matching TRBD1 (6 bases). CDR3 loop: CSVWGHLVYEQFF. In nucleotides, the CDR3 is TGCAGCGTCTGGGGGCATTTGGTTTATGAGCAGTTCTTC.